Listed below are T cell receptor beta chains from one sample, sequenced in a study of T cell repertoires in cytomegalovirus infection. TCRdb analysed the reads with MiXCR anew, one entry per CDR3 protein. The table has 450,000 to 650,000 distinct CDR3 sequences, roughly 42% seen once. Antigens of these TCRs are unknown. Sequencing used cultured PBMCs, obtained from culture after CMV antigen stimulation. All receptors come from a human donor in good health (CMV status not recorded). Some clones in this sample may be carry-over from other donors' samples. The conserved cysteine and the conserved F or W are not part of the CDR3 here. D genes are given only for firm matches.

CDR3aa: ASSLASGGESYNEQF
v_gene: TRBV7-8
d_gene: TRBD2
j_gene: TRBJ2-1

CDR3aa: ASTLAGESTEAF
v_gene: TRBV12-3/TRBV12-4
d_gene: .
j_gene: TRBJ1-1

CDR3aa: ASSQGGYSNQPQH
v_gene: TRBV7-9
d_gene: .
j_gene: TRBJ1-5

CDR3aa: ASTPGGRGAGGYT
v_gene: TRBV5-1
d_gene: .
j_gene: TRBJ1-2

CDR3aa: ASSYYIAGDADTQY
v_gene: TRBV7-6
d_gene: TRBD2
j_gene: TRBJ2-3

CDR3aa: ASSVWQRSSYNEQF
v_gene: TRBV28
d_gene: .
j_gene: TRBJ2-1

CDR3aa: ASSLLGTGYPNEQF
v_gene: TRBV7-8
d_gene: TRBD1
j_gene: TRBJ2-1

CDR3aa: ASSQGSRDGYEQY
v_gene: TRBV4-1
d_gene: .
j_gene: TRBJ2-7

CDR3aa: ASSFSQGNTGELF
v_gene: TRBV5-4
d_gene: .
j_gene: TRBJ2-2

CDR3aa: ASRRGTGGNEQF
v_gene: TRBV6-1
d_gene: TRBD1
j_gene: TRBJ2-1

CDR3aa: ASSADVNEKLF
v_gene: TRBV7-9
d_gene: .
j_gene: TRBJ1-4

CDR3aa: ASSQDRGRWDTQY
v_gene: TRBV18
d_gene: TRBD1
j_gene: TRBJ2-3

CDR3aa: ASSLGGGAGPSYEQY
v_gene: TRBV12-3/TRBV12-4
d_gene: .
j_gene: TRBJ2-7

CDR3aa: AISGTSGRDNEQF
v_gene: TRBV10-3
d_gene: TRBD2
j_gene: TRBJ2-1

CDR3aa: ASSPRGGTLLKETQY
v_gene: TRBV6-1
d_gene: .
j_gene: TRBJ2-5

CDR3aa: ASSSTGPLF
v_gene: TRBV7-9
d_gene: .
j_gene: TRBJ1-4

CDR3aa: ASRNPTGGNYGYT
v_gene: TRBV5-1
d_gene: TRBD1
j_gene: TRBJ1-2

CDR3aa: ASSQGFGPPDTQY
v_gene: TRBV4-1
d_gene: .
j_gene: TRBJ2-3

CDR3aa: ASQRRIQETQY
v_gene: TRBV19
d_gene: .
j_gene: TRBJ2-5

CDR3aa: SARAPGTYQETQY
v_gene: TRBV20-1
d_gene: .
j_gene: TRBJ2-5

CDR3aa: ASSLSRSSYEQY
v_gene: TRBV7-2
d_gene: .
j_gene: TRBJ2-7

CDR3aa: ASSSRVGLTEAF
v_gene: TRBV7-2
d_gene: .
j_gene: TRBJ1-1

CDR3aa: SAGTSGSGTDTQY
v_gene: TRBV20-1
d_gene: TRBD2
j_gene: TRBJ2-3

CDR3aa: ASSLVRAANQPQH
v_gene: TRBV7-2
d_gene: .
j_gene: TRBJ1-5

CDR3aa: ASSAILAGNNEQF
v_gene: TRBV12-3/TRBV12-4
d_gene: TRBD2
j_gene: TRBJ2-1

CDR3aa: SARRTAQSFETQY
v_gene: TRBV20-1
d_gene: .
j_gene: TRBJ2-5

CDR3aa: ASSLDHGGALEAF
v_gene: TRBV11-2
d_gene: .
j_gene: TRBJ1-1

CDR3aa: ASSSQQGARTDTQY
v_gene: TRBV28
d_gene: TRBD1
j_gene: TRBJ2-3

CDR3aa: ASSPSGSWDGAETQY
v_gene: TRBV11-3
d_gene: TRBD2
j_gene: TRBJ2-5

CDR3aa: AIRETSWYNAGELF
v_gene: TRBV10-3
d_gene: TRBD2
j_gene: TRBJ2-2

CDR3aa: ASSSHGDREGETQY
v_gene: TRBV7-9
d_gene: .
j_gene: TRBJ2-5

CDR3aa: AISGAGGNSGANVLT
v_gene: TRBV10-3
d_gene: TRBD2
j_gene: TRBJ2-6

CDR3aa: ASSQGAGGKAHTQY
v_gene: TRBV3-1
d_gene: TRBD1
j_gene: TRBJ2-3

CDR3aa: ASGSDRGSTDTQY
v_gene: TRBV2
d_gene: TRBD1
j_gene: TRBJ2-3

CDR3aa: ASSVGLAGVDEQY
v_gene: TRBV7-2
d_gene: TRBD2
j_gene: TRBJ2-7

CDR3aa: ASSLWTGEGQPQH
v_gene: TRBV7-8
d_gene: TRBD1
j_gene: TRBJ1-5

CDR3aa: ASSLTGGPTNEKLF
v_gene: TRBV5-6
d_gene: .
j_gene: TRBJ1-4

CDR3aa: ATSRNRAPDTQY
v_gene: TRBV15
d_gene: .
j_gene: TRBJ2-3

CDR3aa: ASSTSSRAKNIQY
v_gene: TRBV6-5
d_gene: .
j_gene: TRBJ2-4

CDR3aa: ASSEDQGRGGYT
v_gene: TRBV2
d_gene: .
j_gene: TRBJ1-2

CDR3aa: ASSYQSDTQY
v_gene: TRBV7-6
d_gene: .
j_gene: TRBJ2-3

CDR3aa: ASSYIGEGNIQY
v_gene: TRBV6-2/TRBV6-3
d_gene: .
j_gene: TRBJ2-4

CDR3aa: ASSLGRVGGPAYEQY
v_gene: TRBV5-1
d_gene: .
j_gene: TRBJ2-7

CDR3aa: ASSPISQGSYNEQF
v_gene: TRBV18
d_gene: .
j_gene: TRBJ2-1

CDR3aa: ASSPGQTIGELF
v_gene: TRBV7-2
d_gene: .
j_gene: TRBJ2-2

CDR3aa: ASSRAGTDNSPLH
v_gene: TRBV12-3/TRBV12-4
d_gene: TRBD1
j_gene: TRBJ1-6

CDR3aa: ASSSMARESAYEQY
v_gene: TRBV5-6
d_gene: .
j_gene: TRBJ2-7

CDR3aa: ATSERRGYNEQF
v_gene: TRBV24-1
d_gene: .
j_gene: TRBJ2-1

CDR3aa: SASGSRYNEQF
v_gene: TRBV20-1
d_gene: .
j_gene: TRBJ2-1

CDR3aa: ASSPTPGLDEKLF
v_gene: TRBV7-6
d_gene: .
j_gene: TRBJ1-4

CDR3aa: SAWSGQGLGEQF
v_gene: TRBV20-1
d_gene: TRBD1
j_gene: TRBJ2-1

CDR3aa: ASSLPVRTDATNEKLF
v_gene: TRBV28
d_gene: .
j_gene: TRBJ1-4

CDR3aa: ASSRRVVETQY
v_gene: TRBV2
d_gene: .
j_gene: TRBJ2-5

CDR3aa: ASSPEGEQPQH
v_gene: TRBV3-1
d_gene: .
j_gene: TRBJ1-5

CDR3aa: ASSLGTGTGNTIY
v_gene: TRBV7-2
d_gene: TRBD1
j_gene: TRBJ1-3

CDR3aa: ASSYSWTSTGELF
v_gene: TRBV7-2
d_gene: .
j_gene: TRBJ2-2

CDR3aa: ATSRDRVGTQY
v_gene: TRBV15
d_gene: .
j_gene: TRBJ2-3

CDR3aa: ASRAQGNMNTEAF
v_gene: TRBV7-6
d_gene: .
j_gene: TRBJ1-1

CDR3aa: ASLRTSGREETQY
v_gene: TRBV6-2/TRBV6-3
d_gene: TRBD2
j_gene: TRBJ2-5

CDR3aa: ASSTRAGYYEQY
v_gene: TRBV7-2
d_gene: TRBD2
j_gene: TRBJ2-7